The 27 T cell receptor beta chains in this list originate from one sample, sequenced in a study of blood T cell repertoires in COVID-19. Libraries were prepared by immunoSEQ multiplex PCR; TCRdb keeps only in-frame clonotypes and omits some of them. Of 99,000 or so clones listed, roughly 82% are singletons. The sample comprised peripheral blood. These receptors were collected from a man in his sixties with acute or convalescent COVID-19.

This clone was picked up a small number of times. Additional DNA sequences in this sample encode the identical CDR3. The V and J genes are TRBV19 and TRBJ2-1; perhaps TRBD2 as D (5 bases). This CDR3 region has 14 residues. The V gene's germline CDR1 is LNHDA and CDR2 SQIVND (reference sequence). V shed 2 bases and J shed 4 bases, with 9 bases lying between them. CDR3 sequence reads: CASSIRGLYNEQFF. The CDR3 DNA follows: TGTGCCAGTAGTATAAGAGGACTGTACAATGAGCAGTTCTTC.

V usage is TRBV7-9 and J usage is TRBJ1-1, with 7 bases aligning to TRBD1. This CDR3 is built from 17 residues. Germline V gives CDR1 SEHNR, CDR2 FQNEAQ (reference sequence). V shed 1 base and J 0 bases; nucleotides not matched to a gene: 8. CDR3 nucleotide sequence: TGTGCCAGCAGCTTAGGGTCCGGGACAGCGGTGAACACTGAAGCTTTCTTT. Its protein is CASSLGSGTAVNTEAFF. The full variable domain, rest sourced from reference TRBV7-9 and TRBJ1-1, is DTGVSQNPRHKITKRGQNVTFRCDPISEHNRLYWYRQTLGQGPEFLTYFQNEAQLEKSRLLSDRFSAERPKGSFSTLEIQRTEQGDSAMYLCASSLGSGTAVNTEAFFGQGTRLTVV.

The chain links TRBV30 to TRBJ2-7; TRBD1 is a possible D gene (5 bases). The CDR3 totals 11 residues. V lost 2 bases, J lost 5 bases, and 7 bases lay in between. CDR1 is GTSNPN, CDR2 SVGIG, per germline (reference sequence). CDR3 protein: CAWSSRDEQYF. CDR3 sequence (DNA): TGTGCCTGGAGTAGCAGGGACGAGCAGTACTTC.

V usage is TRBV28 and J usage is TRBJ2-4, with TRBD1 matching 9 bases. V lost 5 bases, J lost 1 base, and 6 bases stayed unmatched. Per the germline V gene, CDR1 is MDHEN and CDR2 is SYDVKM. There are 16 residues in the CDR3. In DNA, the CDR3 is TGTGCCAGCAGTCCTAGACAGGGGGGCGCCAAAAACATTCAGTACTTC. It codes for CASSPRQGGAKNIQYF.

This chain links TRBV7-9 with TRBJ1-1, with TRBD1 matching 9 bases. CDR3 length equals 16 residues. The trim removed 5 bases at V and 4 bases at J, leaving 11 bases unmatched. Germline CDR1 SEHNR, CDR2 FQNEAQ (reference sequence). The CDR3 loop reads CASSPQAGTGPTEAFF. CDR3 DNA: TGTGCCAGCAGCCCCCAAGCCGGGACAGGGCCCACTGAAGCTTTCTTT. Full variable domain (missing parts from reference TRBV7-9 and TRBJ1-1): DTGVSQNPRHKITKRGQNVTFRCDPISEHNRLYWYRQTLGQGPEFLTYFQNEAQLEKSRLLSDRFSAERPKGSFSTLEIQRTEQGDSAMYLCASSPQAGTGPTEAFFGQGTRLTVV.

This chain connects TRBV11-3 to TRBJ1-1, with 7 bases matching TRBD1. J was trimmed by 1 base and V by 4 bases; bases with no gene match: 12. This CDR3 comprises 17 residues. Germline lookup yields CDR1 SGHNT and CDR2 YENEEA. The CDR3 protein is CASSSPGTDQRNTEAFF. In nucleotides, the CDR3 is TGTGCCAGCAGCTCACCCGGGACAGACCAGAGGAACACTGAAGCTTTCTTT.

The rearrangement joins TRBV5-4 to TRBJ1-1, with D hard to call. Looked up from germline, CDR1 is SGHNT and CDR2 is YYREEE (reference sequence). V was pared by 0 bases and J by 2 bases, with 11 bases between. This CDR3 is 15 amino acids long. CDR3 sequence (DNA): TGTGCCAGCAGCTTGGCCAGGCAGCCAAACACTGAAGCTTTCTTT. This gives the protein CASSLARQPNTEAFF.

This clone was counted between two and nine times. The genes are TRBV6-5 and TRBJ1-2; D not resolved. Trimming shortened V by 10 bases and J by 0 bases, and 18 bases separated the two germline ends. In germline, CDR1 is MNHEY, CDR2 SVGAGI. This CDR3 spans 15 amino acids. In DNA, the CDR3 is TGTGCCACCGAAGGCCCCTCCGGGACTAACTATGGCTACACCTTC. Its translation is CATEGPSGTNYGYTF.

This chain links TRBV7-8 with TRBJ1-4, with D perhaps matching TRBD1 (5 bases). V was clipped by 1 base and J by 8 bases, with 14 bases between them. CDR1 SGHVS and CDR2 FQNEAQ come from the germline V gene. CDR3 length: 15 amino acids. The CDR3 loop reads CASSLETEFLEKLFF. The CDR3, as DNA: TGTGCCAGCAGCTTAGAGACAGAGTTCCTGGAAAAACTGTTTTTT.

The gene calls are TRBV6-1 and TRBJ2-1; TRBD2 aligns across 10 bases. Germline V lookup: CDR1 MNHNS, CDR2 SASEGT. Trimming took 3 bases from V and 5 from J; bases not matched to a gene: 4. The CDR3 consists of 15 residues. The CDR3 sequence: CASSDNSGGHNEQFF. CDR3 coding DNA: TGTGCCAGCAGTGATAATAGCGGGGGGCACAATGAGCAGTTCTTC.

The chain is built from TRBV6-5 and TRBJ2-7; D perhaps matches TRBD1 (5 bases). This CDR3 is built from 13 residues. Trimming took off 7 bases at V and 6 bases at J, with 16 bases between the two ends. Germline V CDR1 and CDR2: MNHEY, SVGAGI. The CDR3 sequence is CASTQGVWGEQYF. Here the CDR3 DNA reads TGTGCCAGCACCCAAGGGGTGTGGGGCGAGCAGTACTTC.

To note about this clone: Additional DNA sequences in this sample encode the identical CDR3. V gene TRBV19 combines with J gene TRBJ2-1, with 7 bases matching TRBD1. V gave up 2 bases and J gave up 4 bases; unmatched junction bases: 2. CDR1 and CDR2 from the germline V gene are LNHDA and SQIVND (reference sequence). This CDR3 is 14 amino acids long. The CDR3 reads CASSIRGLYNEQFF. CDR3 in DNA: TGTGCCAGTAGTATAAGGGGGCTTTACAATGAGCAGTTCTTC.

CDR3 residues: CASSLGTSEDTQYF. The CDR3 DNA is TGTGCCAGCAGCCTTGGGACTAGCGAAGATACGCAGTATTTT. The chain joins TRBV7-9 to TRBJ2-3, with 10 bases that match TRBD2. Looked up from germline, CDR1 is SEHNR and CDR2 is FQNEAQ (reference sequence). The V gene end was trimmed by 5 bases and the J gene end by 5 bases; junction bases not matched to a gene: 4. This CDR3 has 14 amino acids.

The chain joins TRBV4-1 to TRBJ2-7; 15 nucleotides align to TRBD2. The CDR3 is 17 amino acids. Germline V CDR1 and CDR2: MGHRA, YSYEKL. J lost 6 bases, V lost 3 bases, and 9 bases had no gene match. The CDR3 DNA sequence: TGCGCCAGCAGCCACCCGGGACTAGCGGGGGGCAGGAGCGAGCAGTACTTC. Protein product: CASSHPGLAGGRSEQYF.

The chain joins TRBV6-1 to TRBJ2-7, with 7 nucleotides matching TRBD2. The germline V gene encodes CDR1 MNHNS and CDR2 SASEGT. The CDR3 has 15 residues. The J segment lost 5 bases and the V segment lost 2 bases, leaving 9 bases of the junction unmatched. Here the CDR3 reads CASSEPGLGRDEQYF. The CDR3 DNA is TGTGCCAGCAGTGAACCAGGACTAGGTAGGGACGAGCAGTACTTC.

This chain connects TRBV6-1 to TRBJ2-3; 14 nucleotides align to TRBD2. The CDR3 is 16 residues long. In germline, CDR1 is MNHNS, CDR2 SASEGT. With V trimmed by 4 bases and J by 6 bases, 6 bases remained unmatched. The CDR3 spells CASSAGTSGGWDTQYF. CDR3 nucleotide sequence: TGTGCCAGCAGTGCGGGGACTAGCGGGGGATGGGATACGCAGTATTTT.

This clone came up a few times. The chain carries TRBV19 and TRBJ1-3; weak D call: TRBD1 (6 bases). V was clipped by 6 bases and J by 8 bases, with 14 bases between them. The CDR3 sequence is 13 residues long. Germline V lookup: CDR1 LNHDA, CDR2 SQIVND (reference sequence). The CDR3 is CASRFRGGHTIYF. The DNA for the CDR3 is TGTGCCAGTAGATTCCGGGGGGGGCACACCATATATTTT.

The chain has TRBV3-1 (or the pseudogene TRBV3-2) and TRBJ1-2; 8 bases are a match to TRBD1. The CDR3 sequence is 14 residues long. V trimming: 8 bases; J trimming: 7 bases; junction bases outside the gene matches: 12. The germline V gene encodes CDR1 LGHDT and CDR2 YNNKEL (reference sequence). CDR3 sequence reads: CASGSGGGAGGYTF. In DNA form, the CDR3 reads TGTGCCAGCGGCTCAGGGGGCGGGGCCGGTGGCTACACCTTC.

The chain carries TRBV27 and TRBJ2-7; 9 positions match TRBD1. The CDR3 spans 16 residues. Per the germline V gene, CDR1 is MNHEY and CDR2 is SMNVEV (reference sequence). V shed 6 bases and J 2 bases; nucleotides not matched to a gene: 11. The chain's CDR3 is CASSPTGTGTTYEQYF. The CDR3 nucleotides are TGTGCCAGCAGCCCCACCGGGACAGGGACGACCTACGAGCAGTACTTC.

This clone was detected only once. The V and J genes are TRBV7-3 and TRBJ2-2, with TRBD1 as a possible D gene (6 bases). The CDR3 runs 13 residues. Germline lookup yields CDR1 SGHTA and CDR2 FQGTGA. V dropped 2 bases and J dropped 5 bases, with 6 bases sitting between them. As DNA, the CDR3 is TGTGCCAGCAGCTTAGGACAGACCGGGGAGCTGTTTTTT. It encodes CASSLGQTGELFF.

This chain connects TRBV5-5 to TRBJ1-2; 8 positions match TRBD1. The trim removed 4 bases at V and 3 bases at J, leaving 8 bases unmatched. CDR1 and CDR2 from the germline V gene are SGHKS and YYEKEE (reference sequence). This CDR3 is 15 amino acids long. The DNA for the CDR3 is TGTGCCAGCAGCCGACGATTGACAGGGGACTATGGCTACACCTTC. Translation: CASSRRLTGDYGYTF.

The chain joins TRBV20-1 to TRBJ2-5; 7 nucleotides align to TRBD1. The CDR3 sequence is 10 residues long. Germline CDR1 DFQATT, CDR2 SNEGSKA (reference sequence). The trim removed 4 bases at V and 14 bases at J, leaving 7 bases unmatched. The CDR3 DNA reads as TGCAGTGCTACCGACAGGGAGCCTTACTTC. This sequence encodes CSATDREPYF.

The gene calls are TRBV11-2 and TRBJ2-7; D uncertain. The germline V gene encodes CDR1 SGHAT and CDR2 FQNNGV. Trimming pared 0 bases from V and 2 bases from J, leaving 5 bases between. The CDR3 has 13 residues. The CDR3 DNA is TGTGCCAGCAGCTTAGACAGAACCTACGAGCAGTACTTC. Amino acid sequence: CASSLDRTYEQYF.

The V call is TRBV11-3, the J call TRBJ2-1, with TRBD2 as a possible D gene (6 bases). CDR1 is SGHNT and CDR2 is YENEEA in the germline V gene. The ends were cut back, 0 bases at V and 1 base at J, with 10 bases in the middle. There are 16 residues in the CDR3. The CDR3: CASSLEGGASYNEQFF. CDR3 DNA sequence: TGTGCCAGCAGCTTAGAAGGAGGGGCTTCCTACAATGAGCAGTTCTTC.

The rearrangement joins TRBV3-1 (or the pseudogene TRBV3-2) to TRBJ2-7; 11 nucleotides align to TRBD2. CDR1 and CDR2 from the germline V gene are LGHDT and YNNKEL (reference sequence). V dropped 8 bases and J dropped 2; count of bases not matched to a gene: 8. The CDR3 is 15 amino acids. The CDR3 spells CASGRSGRGPYEQYF. CDR3 nucleotide sequence: TGTGCCAGCGGACGTAGCGGGAGGGGACCCTACGAGCAGTACTTC.

V is TRBV10-3 and J is TRBJ1-1, with D possibly being TRBD1 (5 bases). With 4 bases removed from V and 7 bases from J, the gap between germline ends came to 13 bases. Germline V gene lookup returns CDR1 ENHRY and CDR2 SYGVKD. There are 13 residues in the CDR3. CDR3 in DNA: TGTGCCATCAGTGCCTCCGGGGGTCGTGAAGCTTTCTTT. It yields the protein CAISASGGREAFF.

The CDR3 spells CAWSVGFIWTGSYEQYF. CDR3 in DNA: TGTGCCTGGAGTGTAGGGTTTATTTGGACAGGCTCCTACGAGCAGTACTTC. The chain carries TRBV30 and TRBJ2-7; 7 positions match TRBD1. Trimming at V came to 0 bases and at J to 0 bases, leaving 11 bases not matched to a gene. This CDR3 region has 17 residues. The germline CDR1 and CDR2 sequences are GTSNPN and SVGIG (reference sequence).